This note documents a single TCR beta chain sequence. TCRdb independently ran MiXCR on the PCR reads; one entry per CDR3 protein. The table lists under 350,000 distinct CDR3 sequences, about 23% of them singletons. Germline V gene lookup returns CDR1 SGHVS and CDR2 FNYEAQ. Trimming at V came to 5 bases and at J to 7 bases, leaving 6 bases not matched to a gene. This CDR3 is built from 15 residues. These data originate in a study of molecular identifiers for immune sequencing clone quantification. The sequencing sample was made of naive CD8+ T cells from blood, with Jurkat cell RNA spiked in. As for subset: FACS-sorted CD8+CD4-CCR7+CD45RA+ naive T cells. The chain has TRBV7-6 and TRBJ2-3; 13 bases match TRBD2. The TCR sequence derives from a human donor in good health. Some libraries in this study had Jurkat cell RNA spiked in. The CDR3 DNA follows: TGTGCCAGCAGCGGAGAGACTAGCGGGGGGAATACGCAGTATTTT. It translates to CASSGETSGGNTQYF. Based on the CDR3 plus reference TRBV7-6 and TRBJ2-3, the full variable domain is GAGVSQSPRYKVTKRGQDVALRCDPISGHVSLYWYRQALGQGPEFLTYFNYEAQQDKSGLPNDRFSAERPEGSISTLTIQRTEQRDSAMYRCASSGETSGGNTQYFGPGTRLTVL.